These 6 T cell receptor beta chains were sequenced from one sample in a study of CD8 T cells in Susac syndrome. Random hexamers were used to reverse transcribe an amount of roughly 0.45 to 1 ug RNA. TCRdb re-derived calls from the immunoSEQ multiplex PCR reads in MiXCR, one entry per CDR3 protein. In the table there are around 70,000 distinct CDR3 sequences, about 94% of which are singletons. The sequencing input was CD8+ T cells from PBMCs. The origin of the receptors is a human donor with multiple sclerosis.

V usage is TRBV27 and J usage is TRBJ2-2; 9 positions match TRBD2. There are 18 residues in the CDR3. Losses at the gene ends were 2 bases for V and 3 bases for J; bases not matched to a gene: 10. CDR1 and CDR2 (germline): MNHEY, SMNVEV (reference sequence). The CDR3 sequence: CASSLTPTSGLDTGELFF. The CDR3 DNA is TGTGCCAGCAGTTTAACCCCGACTAGCGGACTCGACACCGGGGAGCTGTTTTTT.

The V and J genes are TRBV14 and TRBJ2-7, with 11 bases identical to TRBD1. Germline CDR1 reads SGHDN; CDR2 reads FVKESK. Unmatched junction bases numbered 4, after V lost 2 bases and J lost 4 bases. The CDR3 is 15 residues long. The CDR3 bases are TGTGCCAGCAGCCAACCGGGACAGGGGGTATACGAGCAGTACTTC. It is translated as CASSQPGQGVYEQYF.

J is TRBJ2-7 and V is TRBV13, with D possibly matching TRBD2 (6 bases). Germline lookup yields CDR1 PRHDT and CDR2 FYEKMQ (reference sequence). This CDR3 is built from 15 residues. Deletions cut 3 bases from V and 0 bases from J, with 12 bases between. The CDR3, as DNA: TGTGCCAGCAGCTTGGGGGGTGTCCACTCCTACGAGCAGTACTTC. Protein product: CASSLGGVHSYEQYF. Full variable domain (remainder filled in from reference TRBV13 and TRBJ2-7): AAGVIQSPRHLIKEKRETATLKCYPIPRHDTVYWYQQGPGQDPQFLISFYEKMQSDKGSIPDRFSAQQFSDYHSELNMSSLELGDSALYFCASSLGGVHSYEQYFGPGTRLTVT.

This clonotype has a single count. The chain combines TRBV21-1 with TRBJ2-7; TRBD1, the table's D call, lacks a check against the DNA. TRBV21-1 is given as a pseudogene. The CDR3 length is 16 residues. The CDR3 protein is CASSKPRRWRGKEQYF. Written as DNA, the CDR3 is TGTGCCAGCAGCAAACCCCGACGCTGGAGAGGGAAGGAGCAGTACTTC.

This rearrangement joins TRBV5-6 to TRBJ2-3; TRBD2 aligns across 9 bases. Germline V gene sequence: CDR1 SGHDT, CDR2 YYEEEE. The trim removed 4 bases at V and 2 bases at J, leaving 14 bases unmatched. This CDR3 is built from 18 residues. This chain's CDR3 is CASSLAFSGGSPTDTQYF. CDR3 in DNA: TGTGCCAGCAGCCTGGCGTTTAGCGGGGGCTCCCCCACAGATACGCAGTATTTT.

This clonotype has a single count. The chain recombines TRBV11-2 with TRBJ2-1; 11 nucleotides line up with TRBD2. CDR1 is SGHAT, CDR2 FQNNGV, per germline. The CDR3 has 19 residues. V was clipped by 1 base and J by 0 bases; unmatched bases: 8. The CDR3 nucleotides are TGTGCCAGCAGCTTAGCGGGTAGCGGGGGGGCCAGCTCCTACAATGAGCAGTTCTTC. Translating gives CASSLAGSGGASSYNEQFF.